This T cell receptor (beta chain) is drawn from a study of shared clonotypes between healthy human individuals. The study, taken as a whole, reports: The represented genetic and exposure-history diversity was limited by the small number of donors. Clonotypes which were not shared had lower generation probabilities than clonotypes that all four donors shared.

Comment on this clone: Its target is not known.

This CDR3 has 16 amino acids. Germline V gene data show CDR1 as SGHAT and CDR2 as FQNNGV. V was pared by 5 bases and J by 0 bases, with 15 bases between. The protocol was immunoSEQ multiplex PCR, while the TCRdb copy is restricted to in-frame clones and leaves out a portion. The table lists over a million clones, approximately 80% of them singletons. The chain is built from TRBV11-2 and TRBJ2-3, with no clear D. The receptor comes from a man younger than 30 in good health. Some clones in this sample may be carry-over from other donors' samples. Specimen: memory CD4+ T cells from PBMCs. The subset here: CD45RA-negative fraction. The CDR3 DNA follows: TGTGCCAGCAGCGGCAGCCGGCTTTCTAGCACAGATACGCAGTATTTT. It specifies CASSGSRLSSTDTQYF.